The entry below describes one T cell receptor (beta chain). The target antigen is unknown. These data come from a study of cytomegalovirus exposure and HLA in healthy donors. A multiplex PCR was run with 60 Vbeta primers and 13 Jbeta primers. TCRdb's copy holds only in-frame clones and misses some; the assay was immunoSEQ multiplex PCR. The data show over 90,000 clones, approximately 82% seen once. The CDR3 spans 13 residues. CDR1 and CDR2 from the germline V gene are KGHSH and LQKENI. V shed 3 bases and J shed 7 bases, with 12 bases lying between them. The study, taken as a whole, reports: TCR beta V- and J-gene trimming was later associated with a missense DCLRE1C variant.

The sample taken for sequencing was PBMCs. The chain has TRBV18 and TRBJ1-1; D may be TRBD1 (6 bases). The receptor's source is a man aged 35-49 years in good health and CMV-seronegative. The CDR3 nucleotides are TGTGCCAGCTCACCGGAGGGGGAGGGTGAAGCTTTCTTT. This sequence encodes CASSPEGEGEAFF. The variable domain in full, with the rest retrieved from reference TRBV18 and TRBJ1-1, is NAGVMQNPRHLVRRRGQEARLRCSPMKGHSHVYWYRQLPEEGLKFMVYLQKENIIDESGMPKERFSAEFPKEGPSILRIQQVVRGDSAAYFCASSPEGEGEAFFGQGTRLTVV.